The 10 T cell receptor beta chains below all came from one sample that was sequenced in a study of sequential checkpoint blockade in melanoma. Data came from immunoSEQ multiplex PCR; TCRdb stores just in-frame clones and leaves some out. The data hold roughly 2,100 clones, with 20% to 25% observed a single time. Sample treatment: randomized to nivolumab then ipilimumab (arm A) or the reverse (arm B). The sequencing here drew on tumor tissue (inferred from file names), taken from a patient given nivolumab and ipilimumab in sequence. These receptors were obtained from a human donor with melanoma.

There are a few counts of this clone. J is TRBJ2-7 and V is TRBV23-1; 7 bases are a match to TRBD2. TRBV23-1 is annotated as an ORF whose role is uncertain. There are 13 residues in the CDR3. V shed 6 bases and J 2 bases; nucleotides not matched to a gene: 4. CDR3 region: CASSVRGTYEQYF. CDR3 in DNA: TGCGCCAGCAGCGTGCGGGGGACCTACGAGCAGTACTTC.

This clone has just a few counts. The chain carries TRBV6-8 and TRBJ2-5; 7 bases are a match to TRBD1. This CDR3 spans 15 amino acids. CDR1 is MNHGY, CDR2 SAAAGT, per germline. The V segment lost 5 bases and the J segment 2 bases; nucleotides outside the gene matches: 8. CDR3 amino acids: CASSDPTGWQETQYF. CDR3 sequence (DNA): TGTGCCAGCAGTGACCCGACAGGGTGGCAAGAGACCCAGTACTTC.

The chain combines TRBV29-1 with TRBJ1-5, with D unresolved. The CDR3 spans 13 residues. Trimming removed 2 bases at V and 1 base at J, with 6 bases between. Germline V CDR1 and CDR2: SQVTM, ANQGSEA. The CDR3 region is CSVEQTSNQPQHF. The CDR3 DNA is TGCAGCGTTGAACAGACGAGCAATCAGCCCCAGCATTTT.

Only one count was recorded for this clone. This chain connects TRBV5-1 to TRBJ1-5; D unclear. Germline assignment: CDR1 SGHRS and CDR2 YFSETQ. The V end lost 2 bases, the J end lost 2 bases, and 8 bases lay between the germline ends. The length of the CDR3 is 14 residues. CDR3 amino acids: CASSLTGGNQPQHF. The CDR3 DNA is TGCGCCAGCAGCTTAACCGGCGGCAATCAGCCCCAGCATTTT.

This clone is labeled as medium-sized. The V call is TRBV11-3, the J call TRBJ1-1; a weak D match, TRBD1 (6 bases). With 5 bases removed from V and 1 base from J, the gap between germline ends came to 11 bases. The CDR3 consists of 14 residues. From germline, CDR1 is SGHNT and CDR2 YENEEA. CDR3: CASSPMTGNTEAFF. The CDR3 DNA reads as TGTGCCAGCAGCCCGATGACAGGGAACACTGAAGCTTTCTTT.

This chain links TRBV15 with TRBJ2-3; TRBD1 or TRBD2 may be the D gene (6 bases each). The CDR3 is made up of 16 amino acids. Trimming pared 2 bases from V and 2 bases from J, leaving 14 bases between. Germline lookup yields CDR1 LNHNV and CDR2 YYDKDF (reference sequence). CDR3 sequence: CATSRREGGITDTQYF. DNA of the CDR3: TGTGCCACCAGCAGACGAGAGGGGGGCATCACAGATACGCAGTATTTT.

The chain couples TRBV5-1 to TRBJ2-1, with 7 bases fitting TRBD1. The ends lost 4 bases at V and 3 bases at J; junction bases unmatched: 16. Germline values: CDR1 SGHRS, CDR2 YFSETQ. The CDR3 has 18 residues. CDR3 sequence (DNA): TGCGCCAGCAGCCCTTCAACAGGGGTCTTTGACCTCTACAATGAGCAGTTCTTC. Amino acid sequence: CASSPSTGVFDLYNEQFF.

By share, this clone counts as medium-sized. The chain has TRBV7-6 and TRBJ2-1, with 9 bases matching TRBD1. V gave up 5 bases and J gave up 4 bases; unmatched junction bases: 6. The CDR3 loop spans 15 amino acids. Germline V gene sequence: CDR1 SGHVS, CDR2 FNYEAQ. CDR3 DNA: TGTGCCAGCAGCCCCCCGGGACAGGGTTACAATGAGCAGTTCTTC. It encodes CASSPPGQGYNEQFF.

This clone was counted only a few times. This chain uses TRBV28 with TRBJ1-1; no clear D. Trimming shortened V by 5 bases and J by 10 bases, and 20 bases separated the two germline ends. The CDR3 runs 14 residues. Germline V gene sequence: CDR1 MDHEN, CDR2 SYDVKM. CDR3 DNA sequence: TGTGCCAGCAGTCCCCTCCGGGAACCCCGCCCAGCTTTCTTT. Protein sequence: CASSPLREPRPAFF.

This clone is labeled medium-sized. CDR3 loop: CASSLDRAGNTIYF. The CDR3, as DNA: TGTGCCAGCAGCTTAGACAGGGCTGGAAACACCATATATTTT. The J gene is TRBJ1-3, the V gene TRBV11-3; D possibly corresponds to TRBD1 (5 bases). Germline assignment: CDR1 SGHNT and CDR2 YENEEA. CDR3 size: 14 residues. V was shortened by 0 bases and J by 2 bases, with 5 bases between the two germline ends.